This paragraph reports one T cell receptor beta chain. Libraries were prepared by immunoSEQ multiplex PCR; TCRdb keeps only in-frame clonotypes and omits some of them. The sample lists tens of thousands of clones, around 84% seen once, with about 15% in the top ten. The sample belongs to a study of glioma-infiltrating T cells after dendritic cell vaccination. Study-level background: Glioblastoma patients came from Phase I and II dendritic cell vaccination trials. Autologous tumor lysate-pulsed dendritic cell vaccination was given between 2003 and 2012. Dendritic cell vaccine was injected intradermally three times, biweekly.

The CDR3 has 15 amino acids. In germline, CDR1 is MNHEY, CDR2 SVGAGI. Trimming took 6 bases from V and 5 from J; bases not matched to a gene: 7. The TCR comes from a human donor with glioblastoma. V usage is TRBV6-5 and J usage is TRBJ2-2; 9 positions match TRBD1. Sequencing was performed on blood, taken before dendritic cell vaccination. The CDR3 DNA follows: TGTGCCAGCAGCCGGGACAGGGCCCCGACCGGGGAGCTGTTTTTT. Protein: CASSRDRAPTGELFF.